This T cell receptor (beta chain) was found in a study of T cells after posttransplantation cyclophosphamide. Only in-frame clones appear in the TCRdb table, and some are missing; sequencing was by immunoSEQ multiplex PCR. In the table there are fewer than 40,000 clones, roughly 90% of which are singletons. General study findings and limits: Donor-recipient repertoire similarity was low at 1-2 months, rising over year one.

About this clone: Antigen specificity is unknown.

Material for sequencing was PBMCs. This TCR came from a woman aged 40 to 50 with a blood cancer, CMV-positive, and with a related stem cell donor.

CDR3 loop: CASSFSTGAYNEQFF. Here the CDR3 DNA reads TGTGCCAGCAGCTTTTCGACAGGGGCTTACAATGAGCAGTTCTTC. The chain joins TRBV7-9 to TRBJ2-1, with 8 positions matching TRBD1. Per germline, CDR1 SEHNR and CDR2 FQNEAQ (reference sequence). With V trimmed by 3 bases and J by 4 bases, 5 bases remained unmatched. This CDR3 has 15 residues.